This T cell receptor beta chain was profiled in a study of blood T cells in healthy people across ages. This clonotype was seen more than once but under ten times. The CDR3 sequence is 15 residues long. Germline V gene data show CDR1 as SGHDT and CDR2 as YYEEEE. V shed 5 bases and J 6 bases; nucleotides not matched to a gene: 8. Next came a second PCR, run for about 7 to 12 cycles, which used a sample-barcoded 5' primer along with a J-beta primer mix. TCRdb called the 5' RACE reads again in MiXCR, with one record for every CDR3 protein. This sample has roughly 790,000 distinct CDR3 sequences, with roughly 44% found just once.

V and J are TRBV5-6 and TRBJ2-1; 10 bases are shared with TRBD2. This clonotype was sampled from a woman aged 60-75 years in good health. The sample comprised blood. The CDR3 nucleotides read TGTGCCAGCAGGTCGCCTAGCGGGAGCCTCAATGAGCAGTTCTTC. It translates to CASRSPSGSLNEQFF.